Listed below are T cell receptor beta chains from one sample, sequenced in a study of T cells in Graves' hyperthyroidism and ophthalmopathy. TCRdb used MiXCR to reprocess the multiplex PCR reads, holding one entry per CDR3 protein. Of under 300,000 distinct CDR3 sequences listed, 20% to 25% are singletons. The sequencing input was blood. These receptors were obtained from a man aged 30 to 39 with Graves' ophthalmopathy. The CDR3 runs from the conserved cysteine through the conserved F or W. D genes are given only for firm matches. Some rows have no size entry. The others give once, few or many, or a class for an expanded clone.

D gene: -; clone size: many; V gene: TRBV7-8; J gene: TRBJ2-7; CDR3 protein: CASSPSALLLSEQYF; CDR3 DNA: TGTGCCAGCAGCCCTAGCGCCCTCCTGTTGTCCGAGCAGTACTTC
D gene: TRBD2; clone size: few; V gene: TRBV20-1; J gene: TRBJ2-1; CDR3 protein: CSADKPGLANEQFF; CDR3 DNA: TGCAGTGCTGATAAGCCGGGACTAGCCAATGAGCAGTTCTTC
D gene: -; clone size: -; V gene: TRBV28; J gene: TRBJ2-7; CDR3 protein: CASSPGQVYEQYF; CDR3 DNA: TGTGCCAGCAGCCCAGGTCAAGTTTACGAGCAGTACTTC
D gene: -; clone size: many; V gene: TRBV19; J gene: TRBJ1-5; CDR3 protein: CASSVQGPQPQHF; CDR3 DNA: TGTGCCAGTAGTGTCCAGGGGCCTCAGCCCCAGCATTTT
D gene: -; clone size: few; V gene: TRBV7-8; J gene: TRBJ2-5; CDR3 protein: CASSVGTSTVETQYF; CDR3 DNA: TGTGCCAGCAGCGTCGGGACATCCACCGTGGAGACCCAGTACTTC
D gene: TRBD2; clone size: few; V gene: TRBV20-1; J gene: TRBJ2-7; CDR3 protein: CSALGLAGSYEQYF; CDR3 DNA: TGCAGTGCCTTGGGACTAGCGGGAAGCTACGAGCAGTACTTC
D gene: -; clone size: few; V gene: TRBV20-1; J gene: TRBJ1-5; CDR3 protein: CSARPLGQNNQPQHF; CDR3 DNA: TGCAGTGCTAGGCCTCTGGGACAAAACAATCAGCCCCAGCATTTT
D gene: TRBD1; clone size: -; V gene: TRBV6-1; J gene: TRBJ2-1; CDR3 protein: CASSQDRGGEQFF; CDR3 DNA: TGTGCCAGCAGCCAGGACAGGGGGGGTGAGCAGTTCTTC
D gene: -; clone size: -; V gene: TRBV29-1; J gene: TRBJ2-1; CDR3 protein: CSVVPSGQPFEQFF; CDR3 DNA: TGCAGCGTTGTTCCTAGCGGACAGCCTTTTGAGCAGTTCTTC
D gene: -; clone size: -; V gene: TRBV7-9; J gene: TRBJ2-7; CDR3 protein: CASSLRVLDEQYF; CDR3 DNA: TGTGCCAGCAGCTTGAGAGTGCTGGACGAGCAGTACTTC
D gene: -; clone size: -; V gene: TRBV18; J gene: TRBJ1-5; CDR3 protein: CASSSSGFYSNQPQHF; CDR3 DNA: TGTGCCAGCTCATCAAGCGGGTTTTATAGCAATCAGCCCCAGCATTTT
D gene: TRBD2; clone size: few; V gene: TRBV3-1; J gene: TRBJ2-5; CDR3 protein: CASPIGGAGETQYF; CDR3 DNA: TGTGCCAGCCCCATCGGGGGGGCAGGGGAGACCCAGTACTTC
D gene: -; clone size: few; V gene: TRBV7-9; J gene: TRBJ1-5; CDR3 protein: CASSSDWGNQPQHF; CDR3 DNA: TGTGCCAGCAGCTCTGACTGGGGCAATCAGCCCCAGCATTTT
D gene: TRBD1; clone size: -; V gene: TRBV28; J gene: TRBJ1-2; CDR3 protein: CASSTDRGFYGYTF; CDR3 DNA: TGTGCCAGCAGCACCGACAGGGGTTTTTATGGCTACACCTTC
D gene: -; clone size: -; V gene: TRBV7-8; J gene: TRBJ2-1; CDR3 protein: CASSLAVGGGYNEQFF; CDR3 DNA: TGTGCCAGCAGCTTAGCTGTGGGAGGGGGGTACAATGAGCAGTTCTTC
D gene: -; clone size: few; V gene: TRBV6-5; J gene: TRBJ2-7; CDR3 protein: CASSYSIGQPGYNYEQYF; CDR3 DNA: TGTGCCAGCAGTTACTCGATAGGACAGCCGGGATACAACTACGAGCAGTACTTC
D gene: -; clone size: -; V gene: TRBV14; J gene: TRBJ2-7; CDR3 protein: CASSQAGANEQYF; CDR3 DNA: TGTGCCAGCAGCCAGGCCGGGGCGAATGAGCAGTACTTC
D gene: TRBD2; clone size: few; V gene: TRBV27; J gene: TRBJ2-7; CDR3 protein: CASSLVGRVSDEQYF; CDR3 DNA: TGTGCCAGCAGTTTAGTAGGGAGGGTCTCGGATGAGCAGTACTTC
D gene: -; clone size: -; V gene: TRBV27; J gene: TRBJ2-7; CDR3 protein: CAGSYGSPGGPYPYEQYF; CDR3 DNA: TGTGCCGGCAGTTATGGATCTCCCGGGGGGCCCTACCCCTACGAGCAGTACTTC
D gene: TRBD1; clone size: -; V gene: TRBV7-2; J gene: TRBJ2-1; CDR3 protein: CASSRQGGSDEQFF; CDR3 DNA: TGTGCCAGCAGCCGACAGGGTGGGTCTGATGAGCAGTTCTTC
D gene: -; clone size: few; V gene: TRBV5-1; J gene: TRBJ2-2; CDR3 protein: CASSLGAASTGELFF; CDR3 DNA: TGCGCCAGCAGCTTGGGTGCCGCGTCCACCGGGGAGCTGTTTTTT
D gene: -; clone size: -; V gene: TRBV7-2; J gene: TRBJ2-7; CDR3 protein: CASSLFAGPGYEQYF; CDR3 DNA: TGTGCCAGCAGCTTATTTGCGGGACCTGGCTACGAGCAGTACTTC
D gene: TRBD1; clone size: -; V gene: TRBV28; J gene: TRBJ1-5; CDR3 protein: CASNSPRGQGRNQPRHF; CDR3 DNA: TGTGCCAGCAACTCCCCGAGGGGACAGGGACGCAATCAGCCCCGGCATTTT
D gene: -; clone size: -; V gene: TRBV27; J gene: TRBJ2-5; CDR3 protein: CASSLTLGPQYF; CDR3 DNA: TGTGCCAGCAGTTTGACGCTGGGACCCCAGTACTTC
D gene: TRBD1; clone size: few; V gene: TRBV18; J gene: TRBJ1-1; CDR3 protein: CASSRQGTLTNTEAFF; CDR3 DNA: TGTGCCAGCTCACGACAGGGAACGCTGACAAACACTGAAGCTTTCTTT
D gene: -; clone size: few; V gene: TRBV28; J gene: TRBJ1-6; CDR3 protein: CASSAAGASYNSPLHF; CDR3 DNA: TGTGCCAGCAGCGCCGCGGGGGCGTCCTATAATTCACCCCTCCACTTT
D gene: TRBD2; clone size: -; V gene: TRBV2; J gene: TRBJ2-1; CDR3 protein: CASSSTSGANNEQFF; CDR3 DNA: TGTGCCAGCAGTTCGACTAGCGGGGCCAACAATGAGCAGTTCTTC
D gene: -; clone size: many; V gene: TRBV10-3; J gene: TRBJ2-3; CDR3 protein: CAISEGRWADTQYF; CDR3 DNA: TGTGCCATCAGTGAGGGGCGATGGGCAGATACGCAGTATTTT
D gene: TRBD1; clone size: many; V gene: TRBV28; J gene: TRBJ2-7; CDR3 protein: CASSRSTGVHYEQYF; CDR3 DNA: TGTGCCAGCAGCCGATCGACAGGGGTCCACTACGAGCAGTACTTC